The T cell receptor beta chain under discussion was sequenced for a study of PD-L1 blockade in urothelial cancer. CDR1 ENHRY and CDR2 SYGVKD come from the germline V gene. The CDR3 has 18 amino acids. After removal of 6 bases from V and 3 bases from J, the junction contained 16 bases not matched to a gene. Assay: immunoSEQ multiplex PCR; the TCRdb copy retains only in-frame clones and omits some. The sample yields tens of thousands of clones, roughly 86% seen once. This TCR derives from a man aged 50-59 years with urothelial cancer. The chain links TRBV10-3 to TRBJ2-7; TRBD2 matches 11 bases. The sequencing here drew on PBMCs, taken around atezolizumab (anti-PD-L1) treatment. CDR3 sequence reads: CAISPLAGGLQNLYEQYF. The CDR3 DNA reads TGTGCCATCAGCCCCCTAGCGGGAGGACTACAAAATCTCTACGAGCAGTACTTC.